The present T cell receptor (beta chain) was sequenced within a study of blood T cell repertoires in COVID-19. At the level of the study: Samples of COVID-19 (acute and convalescent) were obtained from the United States, Italy and Spain. Nucleic acid was either cDNA or gDNA, and it came from T cells, B-cell-depleted T cells, or PBMCs.

Trimming left V 6 bases short and J 3 bases short, with 21 bases between. Germline assignment: CDR1 KGHSH and CDR2 LQKENI. This CDR3 has 17 residues. Per the original methods: Scientists estimated how many nucleated cells there were by amplifying reference gene primers. Some clones are missing from TCRdb's copy, which holds only in-frame ones; the method was immunoSEQ multiplex PCR. V and J calls and clone size are as listed in that table; D and trimming were resolved from the DNA. The table shows around 130,000 clones, with approximately 85% occurring only once. The clonotype originates from a woman of 80 years or more with acute or convalescent COVID-19. The chain links TRBV18 to TRBJ1-3; tentatively, D is TRBD1 (6 bases). Sequences were obtained from peripheral blood. CDR3 in amino acids: CASSNNRVGGYGNTIYF. As DNA, the CDR3 is TGTGCCAGCTCGAACAACAGGGTTGGCGGTTATGGAAACACCATATATTTT.